These 23 T cell receptor beta chains came from one sample sequenced in a study of CD4 T cells in relation to SARS-CoV-2 and coronaviruses. Unexposed donor CD4+ T cells date from 2011-2018, before the COVID-19 pandemic. Isolation of CD4+ T cells took place after approximately 11 days in culture. Clones were read by immunoSEQ multiplex PCR, and TCRdb kept only the in-frame ones, dropping some. Found here are 20,000 to 25,000 clones, 60% to 80% of them singletons; the top ten hold around an eighth. For these TCRs, the target antigens are not known. What was sequenced was CD4+ T cells from PBMCs, cultured in vitro. The receptors stem from a human donor in good health.

This clone was detected once. The gene calls are TRBV18 and TRBJ2-3; 7 bases are a match to TRBD2. Germline V gene data show CDR1 as KGHSH and CDR2 as LQKENI. With V trimmed by 4 bases and J by 4 bases, 5 bases remained unmatched. CDR3 length equals 14 residues. The CDR3 sequence is CASSRGEGADTQYF. CDR3 in DNA: TGTGCCAGCTCACGCGGGGAGGGCGCAGATACGCAGTATTTT.

The chain recombines TRBV7-8 with TRBJ2-7; 8 positions agree with TRBD1. J lost 6 bases, V lost 5 bases, and 6 bases had no gene match. CDR1 and CDR2 from the germline V gene are SGHVS and FQNEAQ. This CDR3 region has 13 residues. The CDR3 region is CASSADRVSEQYF. In nucleotides, the CDR3 is TGTGCCAGCAGCGCGGACAGGGTTTCCGAGCAGTACTTC. Combining the CDR3 with reference TRBV7-8 and TRBJ2-7 gives the whole variable domain GAGVSQSPRYKVAKRGQDVALRCDPISGHVSLFWYQQALGQGPEFLTYFQNEAQLDKSGLPSDRFFAERPEGSVSTLKIQRTQQEDSAVYLCASSADRVSEQYFGPGTRLTVT.

The V gene is TRBV24-1, the J gene TRBJ2-3, with TRBD2 identical over 8 bases. The J segment lost 10 bases and the V segment lost 0 bases, leaving 2 bases of the junction unmatched. The CDR3 has 13 residues. Germline CDR1 and CDR2: KGHDR and SFDVKD. This CDR3 is CATSDLAAGAQYF. In DNA, the CDR3 is TGTGCCACCAGTGATTTGGCAGCGGGAGCGCAGTATTTT.

CDR3 loop: CASSLKLTGGYEQYF. CDR3 in DNA: TGTGCCAGTAGTCTGAAACTTACGGGGGGCTACGAGCAGTACTTC. The chain carries TRBV19 and TRBJ2-7; 7 positions agree with TRBD2. Trimming cost V 5 bases and J 3 bases; bases outside gene matches: 10. CDR3 length: 15 amino acids. CDR1 and CDR2 from the germline V gene are LNHDA and SQIVND (reference sequence).

The V call is TRBV24-1, the J call TRBJ1-5; 10 bases are a match to TRBD1. CDR1 and CDR2 from the germline V gene are KGHDR and SFDVKD. J gave up 2 bases and V 3 bases, and 6 bases lay outside the gene matches. The CDR3 extends over 17 amino acids. The CDR3 DNA reads as TGTGCCACCAGTGATGGGGGACAGGGGCTAGGCAATCAGCCCCAGCATTTT. Protein sequence: CATSDGGQGLGNQPQHF.

Comment on this clone: This sample also contains other DNA sequences that code for the same CDR3. This chain links TRBV30 with TRBJ1-5; D call uncertain. The CDR3 contains 13 residues. Trimming took 4 bases from V and 0 from J, leaving 7 bases between them. Germline V gives CDR1 GTSNPN, CDR2 SVGIG (reference sequence). The CDR3 sequence is CAWTEDSNQPQHF. The CDR3 DNA follows: TGTGCCTGGACAGAAGATAGCAATCAGCCCCAGCATTTT. Together with reference TRBV30 and TRBJ1-5, the CDR3 gives the full variable domain: SQTIHQWPATLVQPVGSPLSLECTVEGTSNPNLYWYRQAAGRGLQLLFYSVGIGQISSEVPQNLSASRPQDRQFILSSKKLLLSDSGFYLCAWTEDSNQPQHFGDGTRLSIL.

The count of this clone is one. The chain recombines TRBV5-1 with TRBJ1-3; 7 nucleotides line up with TRBD1. The J segment lost 3 bases and the V segment lost 3 bases, leaving 6 bases of the junction unmatched. Germline V gene data show CDR1 as SGHRS and CDR2 as YFSETQ. This CDR3 has 15 residues. Written as DNA, the CDR3 is TGCGCCAGCAGCTCCAACAGGGGAGGTGGAAACACCATATATTTT. This sequence encodes CASSSNRGGGNTIYF.

The rearrangement uses TRBV27 and TRBJ2-7; 11 bases align to TRBD1. The CDR3 length is 14 residues. Germline values: CDR1 MNHEY, CDR2 SMNVEV (reference sequence). Germline trimming cut 6 bases from V and 3 bases from J; bases unmatched to any gene: 4. The CDR3 region has the DNA TGTGCCAGCAGGACGGGACAGGGGGTCTACGAGCAGTACTTC. Its translation is CASRTGQGVYEQYF.

This clone was counted once. The V gene is TRBV3-1 (or the pseudogene TRBV3-2), the J gene TRBJ1-3; the D gene is possibly TRBD1 (6 bases). Deletions cut 0 bases from V and 0 bases from J, with 9 bases between. The germline V gene encodes CDR1 LGHDT and CDR2 YNNKEL (reference sequence). The CDR3 consists of 16 residues. The CDR3 DNA reads as TGTGCCAGCAGCCAAGATTCGGACAGCTCTGGAAACACCATATATTTT. It specifies CASSQDSDSSGNTIYF.

The V gene is TRBV7-3, the J gene TRBJ1-5, with a weak D call TRBD1 (6 bases). CDR1 SGHTA and CDR2 FQGTGA come from the germline V gene. The CDR3 consists of 16 residues. V was pared by 2 bases and J by 0 bases, with 11 bases between. In nucleotides, the CDR3 is TGTGCCAGCAGCTTAGGGGGGCCTTATAGCAATCAGCCCCAGCATTTT. It is translated as CASSLGGPYSNQPQHF.

The chain recombines TRBV7-9 with TRBJ1-3, with 7 nucleotides matching TRBD1. From germline, CDR1 is SEHNR and CDR2 FQNEAQ (reference sequence). V dropped 5 bases and J dropped 4; count of bases not matched to a gene: 5. CDR3 size: 14 residues. CDR3: CASSRQGSGNTIYF. The CDR3 DNA reads as TGTGCCAGCAGCCGACAGGGTTCGGGAAACACCATATATTTT.

This rearrangement joins TRBV21-1 to TRBJ2-2; the DNA was not compared with TRBD1, the D call given in the table. TRBV21-1 is shown as a pseudogene. The CDR3 totals 19 residues. The CDR3 DNA reads as TGTGCCAGCAGCAAAAGGAACGACCAGGGGATTGCGAACACCGGGGAGCTGTTTTTT. This translates into CASSKRNDQGIANTGELFF.

Only a few counts were recorded for this clone. The J gene is TRBJ2-7, the V gene TRBV11-2; D unclear. The CDR3 length is 17 residues. Germline V gene data show CDR1 as SGHAT and CDR2 as FQNNGV. V was cut by 5 bases and J by 0 bases, with 20 bases left in between. The CDR3 sequence is CASSEPGLHGDSYEQYF. In DNA, the CDR3 is TGTGCCAGCAGCGAACCGGGTTTACACGGAGACTCCTACGAGCAGTACTTC.

The chain joins TRBV19 to TRBJ2-7; TRBD2 matches at 9 bases. This CDR3 is 14 amino acids long. CDR1 and CDR2 (germline): LNHDA, SQIVND (reference sequence). The V gene end was trimmed by 6 bases and the J gene end by 7 bases; junction bases not matched to a gene: 10. Written as DNA, the CDR3 is TGTGCCAGTAGCACCGTAGGGACTAGCTCAGAGCAGTACTTC. Residues: CASSTVGTSSEQYF.

The chain carries TRBV7-9 and TRBJ2-3; 9 bases are a match to TRBD2. CDR3 length: 13 amino acids. The germline V gene has CDR1 SEHNR and CDR2 FQNEAQ (reference sequence). After removal of 5 bases from V and 6 bases from J, the junction contained 3 bases not matched to a gene. The CDR3 DNA follows: TGTGCCAGCAGCCGTAGCGGGAGCGATACGCAGTATTTT. It is translated as CASSRSGSDTQYF.

This clone was detected a few times. V is TRBV30 and J is TRBJ1-5, with unresolved D. Trimming took 0 bases from V and 3 from J, leaving 12 bases between them. This CDR3 region has 15 residues. CDR1 and CDR2 from the germline V gene are GTSNPN and SVGIG (reference sequence). As DNA, the CDR3 is TGTGCCTGGAGTGTAGTAGGCAGAAACAATCAGCCCCAGCATTTT. Its translation: CAWSVVGRNNQPQHF.

CDR3 region: CASSSLARGGCEKLFF. DNA for the CDR3: TGTGCCAGCAGTTCCCTGGCCAGGGGAGGTTGTGAAAAACTGTTTTTT. This chain links TRBV27 with TRBJ1-4; D may be TRBD1 (6 bases). The CDR3 runs to 16 residues. Germline V gives CDR1 MNHEY, CDR2 SMNVEV (reference sequence). The ends were cut back, 4 bases at V and 7 bases at J, with 19 bases in the middle.

This sequence joins TRBV5-5 and TRBJ2-5; no definite D call. Germline lookup yields CDR1 SGHKS and CDR2 YYEKEE (reference sequence). The CDR3 totals 15 residues. V gave up 0 bases and J gave up 3 bases, with 12 bases separating them. CDR3 in amino acids: CASSLVGQKEETQYF. The CDR3 nucleotides are TGTGCCAGCAGCTTGGTAGGTCAGAAGGAAGAGACCCAGTACTTC.

The V call is TRBV5-6, the J call TRBJ1-5; no reliable D call. The CDR3 has 14 amino acids. In germline, CDR1 is SGHDT, CDR2 YYEEEE. V lost 1 base to trimming and J lost 4 bases, with 9 bases between them. The CDR3 sequence is CASSLKGGNQPQHF. The CDR3 bases are TGTGCCAGCAGCTTGAAGGGCGGGAATCAGCCCCAGCATTTT.

This rearrangement joins TRBV27 to TRBJ2-7; TRBD1 aligns across 9 bases. Trimming took 2 bases from V and 6 from J; bases not matched to a gene: 5. This CDR3 is 14 amino acids long. Germline CDR1 reads MNHEY; CDR2 reads SMNVEV (reference sequence). For the CDR3, the DNA is TGTGCCAGCAGTTTACAAGGGACAGGGCGCGAGCAGTACTTC. Translation: CASSLQGTGREQYF.

The rearrangement uses TRBV30 and TRBJ2-3, with a possible D match to TRBD2 (5 bases). The CDR3 runs 14 residues. Germline lookup yields CDR1 GTSNPN and CDR2 SVGIG (reference sequence). V was trimmed by 4 bases and J by 4 bases, leaving 15 bases between them. CDR3 amino acids: CAWNRGLGSDTQYF. The CDR3 DNA is TGTGCCTGGAACCGAGGGCTCGGATCAGATACGCAGTATTTT.

The V and J genes are TRBV18 and TRBJ2-1, with TRBD1 as a possible D gene (7 bases). The CDR3 is 16 amino acids. Trimming shortened V by 1 base and J by 3 bases, and 13 bases separated the two germline ends. Looked up from germline, CDR1 is KGHSH and CDR2 is LQKENI. CDR3 residues: CASSPQAGQYYNEQFF. The CDR3 nucleotides are TGTGCCAGCTCACCACAGGCGGGACAGTACTACAATGAGCAGTTCTTC.

This clone has a single count. The J gene is TRBJ2-1, the V gene TRBV19; D is possibly TRBD1 (6 bases). Deletions cut 1 base from V and 10 bases from J, with 20 bases between. The CDR3 runs 16 residues. The germline CDR1 and CDR2 sequences are LNHDA and SQIVND (reference sequence). Here the CDR3 DNA reads TGTGCCAGTAGTATAGGGTCCAGGGGTCCGGTGACCGAGCAGTTCTTC. This gives the protein CASSIGSRGPVTEQFF.